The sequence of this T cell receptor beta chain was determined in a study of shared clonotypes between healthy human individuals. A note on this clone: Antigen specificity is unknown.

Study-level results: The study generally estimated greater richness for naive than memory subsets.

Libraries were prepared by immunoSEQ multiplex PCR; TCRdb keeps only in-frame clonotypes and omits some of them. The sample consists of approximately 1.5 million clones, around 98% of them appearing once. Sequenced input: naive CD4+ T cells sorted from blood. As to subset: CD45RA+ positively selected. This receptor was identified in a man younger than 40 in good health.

The CDR3 sequence is CASSLRLVNTEAFF. DNA of the CDR3: TGTGCCAGCTCACTCCGACTGGTGAACACTGAAGCTTTCTTT. V usage is TRBV18 and J usage is TRBJ1-1; D not certain. This CDR3 comprises 14 residues. Germline V lookup: CDR1 KGHSH, CDR2 LQKENI. V lost 4 bases to trimming and J lost 0 bases, with 9 bases between them.